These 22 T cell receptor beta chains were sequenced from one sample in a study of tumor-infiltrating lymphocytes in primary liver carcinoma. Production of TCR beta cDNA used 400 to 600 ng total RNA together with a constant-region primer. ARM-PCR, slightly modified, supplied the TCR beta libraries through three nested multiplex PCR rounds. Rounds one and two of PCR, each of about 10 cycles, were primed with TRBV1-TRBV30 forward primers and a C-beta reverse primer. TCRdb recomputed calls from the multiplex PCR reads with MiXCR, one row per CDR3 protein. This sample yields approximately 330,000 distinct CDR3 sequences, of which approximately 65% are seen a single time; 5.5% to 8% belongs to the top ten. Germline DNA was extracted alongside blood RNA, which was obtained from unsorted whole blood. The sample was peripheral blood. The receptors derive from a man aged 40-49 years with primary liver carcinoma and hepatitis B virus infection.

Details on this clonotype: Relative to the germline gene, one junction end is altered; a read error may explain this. CDR3 nucleotides: TGCGCCAGCAGCCGCCGTAGCGGGGACTCCTACAGTGAGCAGTTCTTC. Residues: CASSRRSGDSYSEQFF. The rearrangement links TRBV5-1 to TRBJ2-1; 8 bases are shared with TRBD2. This CDR3 has 16 amino acids. The germline V gene encodes CDR1 SGHRS and CDR2 YFSETQ.

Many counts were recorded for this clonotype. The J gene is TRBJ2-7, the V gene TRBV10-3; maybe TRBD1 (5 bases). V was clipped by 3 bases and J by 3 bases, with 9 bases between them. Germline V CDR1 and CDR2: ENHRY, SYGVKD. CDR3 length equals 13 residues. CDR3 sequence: CAISDRAFYEQYF. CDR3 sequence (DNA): TGTGCCATCAGTGACAGGGCCTTCTACGAGCAGTACTTC.

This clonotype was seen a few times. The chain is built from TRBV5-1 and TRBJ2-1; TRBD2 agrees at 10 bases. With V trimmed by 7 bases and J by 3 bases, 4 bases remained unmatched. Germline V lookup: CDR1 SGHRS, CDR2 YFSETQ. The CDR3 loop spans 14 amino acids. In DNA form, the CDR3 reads TGCGCCAGCGCTTTAGCGGGAGGCTACAATGAGCAGTTCTTC. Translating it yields CASALAGGYNEQFF.

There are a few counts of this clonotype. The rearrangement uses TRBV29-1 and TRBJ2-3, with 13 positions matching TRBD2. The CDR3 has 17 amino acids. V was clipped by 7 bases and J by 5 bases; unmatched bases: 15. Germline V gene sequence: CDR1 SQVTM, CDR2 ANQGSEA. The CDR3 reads CSAKRGTSGEWGDTQYF. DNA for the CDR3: TGCAGCGCCAAGAGGGGGACTAGCGGGGAATGGGGAGATACGCAGTATTTT.

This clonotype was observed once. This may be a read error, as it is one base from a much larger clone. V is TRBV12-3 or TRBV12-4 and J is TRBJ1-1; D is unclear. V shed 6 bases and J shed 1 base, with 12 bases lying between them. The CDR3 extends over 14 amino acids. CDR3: CASRASRKNTEAFF. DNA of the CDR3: TGTGCCAGCAGGGCCAGCAGGAAGAACACTGAAGCTTTCTTT.

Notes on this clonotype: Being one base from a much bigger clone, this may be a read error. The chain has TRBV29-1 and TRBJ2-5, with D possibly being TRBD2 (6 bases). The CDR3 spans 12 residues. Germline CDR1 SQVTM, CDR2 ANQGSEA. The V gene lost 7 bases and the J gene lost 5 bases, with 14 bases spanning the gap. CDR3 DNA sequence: TGCAGCGGCCGGGGAGGATGGGAGACCCAGTACTTC. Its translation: CSGRGGWETQYF.

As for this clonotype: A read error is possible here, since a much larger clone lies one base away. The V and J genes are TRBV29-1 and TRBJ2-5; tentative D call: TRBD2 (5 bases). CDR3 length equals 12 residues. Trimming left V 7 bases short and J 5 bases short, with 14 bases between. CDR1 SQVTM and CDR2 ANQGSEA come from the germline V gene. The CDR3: CSGRGVGETQYF. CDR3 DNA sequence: TGCAGCGGCCGGGGAGTAGGGGAGACCCAGTACTTC.

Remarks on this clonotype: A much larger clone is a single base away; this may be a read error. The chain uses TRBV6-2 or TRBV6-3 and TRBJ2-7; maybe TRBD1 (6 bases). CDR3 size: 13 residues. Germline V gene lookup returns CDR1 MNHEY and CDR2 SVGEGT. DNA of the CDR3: TGTGCCAGCAGTCGACAGGCCACCTACAAGCAGTACTTC. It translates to CASSRQATYKQYF.

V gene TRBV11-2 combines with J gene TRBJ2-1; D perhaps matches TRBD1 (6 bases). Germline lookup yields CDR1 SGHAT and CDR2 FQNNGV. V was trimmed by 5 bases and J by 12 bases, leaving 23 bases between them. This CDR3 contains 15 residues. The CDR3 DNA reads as TGTGCCAGCAGCGAACTCAACGGAACAGGGTCGGGGCAGTTCTTC. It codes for CASSELNGTGSGQFF. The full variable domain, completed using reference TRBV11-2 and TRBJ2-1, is EAGVAQSPRYKIIEKRQSVAFWCNPISGHATLYWYQQILGQGPKLLIQFQNNGVVDDSQLPKDRFSAERLKGVDSTLKIQPAKLEDSAVYLCASSELNGTGSGQFFGPGTRLTVL.

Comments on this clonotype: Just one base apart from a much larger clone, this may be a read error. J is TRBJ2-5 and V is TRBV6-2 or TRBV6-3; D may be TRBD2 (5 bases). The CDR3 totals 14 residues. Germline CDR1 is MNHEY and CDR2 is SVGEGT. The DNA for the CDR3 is TGTGCCAGCAGTTACTCCCCGGGGATTGAGATCCAGTACTTC. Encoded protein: CASSYSPGIEIQYF.

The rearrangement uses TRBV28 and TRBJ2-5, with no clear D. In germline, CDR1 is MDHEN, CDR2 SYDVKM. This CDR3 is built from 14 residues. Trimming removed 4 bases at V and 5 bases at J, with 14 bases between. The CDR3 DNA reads TGTGCCAGCAGTTCAGAAGGTTTGGGCGAGACCCAGTACTTC. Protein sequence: CASSSEGLGETQYF.

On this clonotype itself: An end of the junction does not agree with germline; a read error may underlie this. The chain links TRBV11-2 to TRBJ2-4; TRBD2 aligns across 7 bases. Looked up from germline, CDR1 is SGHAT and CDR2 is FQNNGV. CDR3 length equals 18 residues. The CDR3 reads CTSSLEDWRESDKNIQYF. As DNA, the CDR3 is TGTACCAGCAGCTTAGAAGACTGGCGGGAGTCTGACAAAAACATTCAGTACTTC.

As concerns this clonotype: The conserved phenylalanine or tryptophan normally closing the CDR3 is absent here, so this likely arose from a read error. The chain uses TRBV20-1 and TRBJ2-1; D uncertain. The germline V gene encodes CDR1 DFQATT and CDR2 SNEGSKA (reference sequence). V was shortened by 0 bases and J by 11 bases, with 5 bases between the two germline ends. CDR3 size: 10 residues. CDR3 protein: CSARESKQFS. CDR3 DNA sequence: TGCAGTGCTAGAGAGTCAAAGCAGTTCTCC.

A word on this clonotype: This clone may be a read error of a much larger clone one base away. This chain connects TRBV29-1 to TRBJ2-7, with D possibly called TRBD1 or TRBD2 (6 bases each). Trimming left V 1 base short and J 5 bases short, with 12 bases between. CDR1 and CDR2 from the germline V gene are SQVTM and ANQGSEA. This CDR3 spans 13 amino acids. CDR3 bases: TGCAGCGTTGAAGCAGGGGAGGAGGACGAGCAGTACTTC. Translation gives CSVEAGEEDEQYF.

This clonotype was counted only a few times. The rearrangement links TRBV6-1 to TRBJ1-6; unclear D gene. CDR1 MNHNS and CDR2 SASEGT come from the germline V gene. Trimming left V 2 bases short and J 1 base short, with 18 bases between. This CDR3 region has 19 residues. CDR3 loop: CASSENDIWVLSYNSPLHF. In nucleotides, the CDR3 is TGTGCCAGCAGTGAAAACGACATCTGGGTTTTGTCCTATAATTCACCCCTCCACTTT.

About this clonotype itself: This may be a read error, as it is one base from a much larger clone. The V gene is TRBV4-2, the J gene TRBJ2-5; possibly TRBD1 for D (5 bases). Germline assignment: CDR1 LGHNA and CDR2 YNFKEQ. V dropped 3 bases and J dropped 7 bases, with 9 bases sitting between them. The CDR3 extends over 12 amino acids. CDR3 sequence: CASSQTAGTQYF. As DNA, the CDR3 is TGTGCCAGCAGCCAGACAGCAGGGACCCAGTACTTC.

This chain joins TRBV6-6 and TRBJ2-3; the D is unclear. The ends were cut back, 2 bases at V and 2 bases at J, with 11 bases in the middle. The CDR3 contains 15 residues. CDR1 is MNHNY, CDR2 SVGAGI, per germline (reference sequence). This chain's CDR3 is CASSYLTPATDTQYF. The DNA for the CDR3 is TGTGCCAGCAGTTACCTCACCCCAGCCACAGATACGCAGTATTTT.

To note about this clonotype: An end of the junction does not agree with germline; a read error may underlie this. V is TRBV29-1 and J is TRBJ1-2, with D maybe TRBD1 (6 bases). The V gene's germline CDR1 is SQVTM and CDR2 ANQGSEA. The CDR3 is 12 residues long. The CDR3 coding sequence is TGCAGCGTTGCTTGGGCGGGCGGGGGCTACATCTTC. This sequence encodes CSVAWAGGGYIF.

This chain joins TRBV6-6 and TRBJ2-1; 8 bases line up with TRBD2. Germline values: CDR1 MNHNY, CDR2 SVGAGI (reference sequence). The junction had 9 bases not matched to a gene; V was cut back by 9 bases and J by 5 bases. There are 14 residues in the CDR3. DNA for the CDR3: TGTGCCAGAGGCGGGCTAGCGGGTAACAATGAGCAGTTCTTC. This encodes CARGGLAGNNEQFF.

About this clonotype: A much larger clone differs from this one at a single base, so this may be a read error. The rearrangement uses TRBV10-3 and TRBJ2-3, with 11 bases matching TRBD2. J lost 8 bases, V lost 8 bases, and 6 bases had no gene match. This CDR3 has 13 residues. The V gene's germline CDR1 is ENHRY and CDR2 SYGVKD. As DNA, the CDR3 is TGTGCCATCGCGACTAGCGGGATGGGTACGCAGTATTTT. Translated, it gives CAIATSGMGTQYF.

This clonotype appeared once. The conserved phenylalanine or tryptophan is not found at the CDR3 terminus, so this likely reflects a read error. CDR3 DNA sequence: TGTGCCAGCAGCCAACGGGGGAGAACCCACGAGCAGTACTTA. The encoded protein is CASSQRGRTHEQYL. The chain joins TRBV14 to TRBJ2-7; tentative D call: TRBD2 (6 bases). With 2 bases removed from V and 5 bases from J, the gap between germline ends came to 13 bases. Germline lookup yields CDR1 SGHDN and CDR2 FVKESK. The CDR3 length is 14 residues.

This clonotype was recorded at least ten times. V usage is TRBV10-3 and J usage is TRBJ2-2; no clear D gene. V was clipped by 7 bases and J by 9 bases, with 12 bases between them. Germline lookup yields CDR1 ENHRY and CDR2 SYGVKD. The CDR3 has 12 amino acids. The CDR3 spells CAITSEGRELFF. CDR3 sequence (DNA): TGTGCCATCACCTCCGAAGGGCGGGAGCTGTTTTTT.